This T cell receptor (beta chain) was sequenced during a study of T cell responses to AZD1222 COVID-19 vaccine. Looked up from germline, CDR1 is LGHDT and CDR2 is YNNKEL (reference sequence). Germline trimming cut 2 bases from V and 6 bases from J; bases unmatched to any gene: 7. The CDR3 runs to 14 residues. The repertoire was sequenced with immunoSEQ multiplex PCR; TCRdb's copy has only in-frame clones and lacks some. Of tens of thousands of clones listed, roughly 90% are singletons. This clone has only one observation. Antigen specificity is unknown. Second-dose recipients at about 4 or about 12 weeks were treated as one pooled group. General study findings and limits: Spike-specific TCR breadth rose after two AZD1222 doses, and depth rose as well. Donors skewed white British and female; clonal diversity was possibly underestimated. Repertoires were sampled only after the peak T cell response.

This chain connects TRBV3-1 (or the pseudogene TRBV3-2) to TRBJ2-7; TRBD2 agrees at 7 bases. Material: peripheral blood, obtained 28 days after the second AZD1222 dose. This receptor was obtained from an adult who received the AZD1222 COVID-19 vaccine. The CDR3 spells CASSQSGKRVEQYF. The CDR3 DNA is TGTGCCAGCAGCCAAAGCGGGAAGAGAGTCGAGCAGTACTTC.